Shown below are 30 T cell receptor beta chains from a single sample sequenced in a study of shared clonotypes between healthy human individuals. Assay: immunoSEQ multiplex PCR; the TCRdb copy retains only in-frame clones and omits some. Of about 700,000 clones listed, approximately 79% are singletons. Sequencing used memory CD4+ T cells sorted from blood. Subset given: CD45RA-negative fraction. Receptors originate from a woman aged 30 to 39 in good health.

The rearrangement uses TRBV28 and TRBJ1-1, with 8 nucleotides matching TRBD1. Germline V gene sequence: CDR1 MDHEN, CDR2 SYDVKM. This CDR3 spans 14 amino acids. J gave up 5 bases and V 7 bases, and 9 bases lay outside the gene matches. Here the CDR3 reads CASITGGSKTEAFF. The CDR3 region has the DNA TGTGCCAGCATCACAGGGGGTTCGAAAACTGAAGCTTTCTTT.

On this clone: A much larger clone differs from this one at a single base, so this may be a read error. This CDR3 is also generated by other DNA sequences in the sample. The rearrangement uses TRBV6-6 and TRBJ1-2, with D possibly being TRBD1 (6 bases). Germline-derived CDR1 and CDR2 are MNHNY and SVGAGI (reference sequence). V was cut by 5 bases and J by 0 bases, with 7 bases left in between. The CDR3 has 13 residues. The CDR3 DNA follows: TGTGCCAGCAGTCGGACAGCTAACTATGGCTACACCTTC. This gives the protein CASSRTANYGYTF.

The chain has TRBV6-4 and TRBJ2-1; no reliable D call. V lost 3 bases and J lost 0, with 9 bases in between. This CDR3 has 15 amino acids. From germline, CDR1 is MRHNA and CDR2 SNTAGT. DNA of the CDR3: TGTGCCAGCAGTGAGGCGCAGTCCTCCTACAATGAGCAGTTCTTC. Its translation: CASSEAQSSYNEQFF.

The V call is TRBV7-3, the J call TRBJ1-1, with 7 bases aligning to TRBD1. Germline lookup yields CDR1 SGHTA and CDR2 FQGTGA. The CDR3 extends over 15 amino acids. V lost 4 bases, J lost 0 bases, and 5 bases stayed unmatched. The CDR3 nucleotides are TGTGCCAGCAGCTCGACAGGGTCCCTGAACACTGAAGCTTTCTTT. Encoded protein: CASSSTGSLNTEAFF.

In its sample, this clone was seen a few times. The chain recombines TRBV30 with TRBJ1-2; D is unresolved. Germline V gives CDR1 GTSNPN, CDR2 SVGIG (reference sequence). V dropped 2 bases and J dropped 5 bases, with 18 bases sitting between them. This CDR3 spans 15 amino acids. This chain's CDR3 is CAWSRPALATYGYTF. CDR3 DNA: TGTGCCTGGAGTCGACCCGCCCTTGCGACATATGGCTACACCTTC. The whole variable domain, remainder taken from reference TRBV30 and TRBJ1-2, is SQTIHQWPATLVQPVGSPLSLECTVEGTSNPNLYWYRQAAGRGLQLLFYSVGIGQISSEVPQNLSASRPQDRQFILSSKKLLLSDSGFYLCAWSRPALATYGYTFGSGTRLTVV.

This chain links TRBV11-2 with TRBJ2-7; 7 bases match TRBD1. Germline loops: CDR1 SGHAT, CDR2 FQNNGV. V lost 5 bases and J lost 0; bases outside the gene matches: 7. This CDR3 has 15 amino acids. CDR3 DNA sequence: TGTGCCAGCAGCGCCCGACAGGGTCCCTCCTACGAGCAGTACTTC. Translated, it gives CASSARQGPSYEQYF. Full variable domain (outside the CDR3, taken from reference TRBV11-2 and TRBJ2-7): EAGVAQSPRYKIIEKRQSVAFWCNPISGHATLYWYQQILGQGPKLLIQFQNNGVVDDSQLPKDRFSAERLKGVDSTLKIQPAKLEDSAVYLCASSARQGPSYEQYFGPGTRLTVT.

The CDR3 spells CASGNTGSGELFF. The CDR3 region has the DNA TGCGCCAGTGGCAATACAGGGAGCGGGGAGCTGTTTTTT. The genes are TRBV5-1 and TRBJ2-2, with D possibly matching TRBD1 (6 bases). CDR3 length equals 13 residues. Germline values: CDR1 SGHRS, CDR2 YFSETQ. Deletions cut 8 bases from V and 7 bases from J, with 15 bases between.

The V and J genes are TRBV4-1 and TRBJ2-5; D gene unclear. CDR3 length equals 11 residues. Germline-derived CDR1 and CDR2 are MGHRA and YSYEKL. Trimming shortened V by 4 bases and J by 4 bases, and 4 bases separated the two germline ends. The CDR3 DNA reads as TGCGCCAGCAGCCGTGGAGAGACCCAGTACTTC. This sequence encodes CASSRGETQYF.

V gene TRBV7-9 combines with J gene TRBJ1-2, with unresolved D. Germline CDR1 SEHNR, CDR2 FQNEAQ (reference sequence). The CDR3 sequence is 11 residues long. The V end was cut by 5 bases, the J end by 7 bases, with 8 bases between. Here the CDR3 reads CASSPLIGYTF. As DNA, the CDR3 is TGTGCCAGCAGCCCTCTTATTGGCTACACCTTC.

DNA of the CDR3: TGTGCCAGCAGTTACGGGGGGAGTGCCGTAGATACGCAGTATTTT. This sequence encodes CASSYGGSAVDTQYF. This chain joins TRBV28 and TRBJ2-3; 7 positions agree with TRBD2. Germline loops: CDR1 MDHEN, CDR2 SYDVKM. Trimming at V came to 4 bases and at J to 5 bases, leaving 9 bases not matched to a gene. The CDR3 runs 15 residues. Based on the CDR3 plus reference TRBV28 and TRBJ2-3, the full variable domain is DVKVTQSSRYLVKRTGEKVFLECVQDMDHENMFWYRQDPGLGLRLIYFSYDVKMKEKGDIPEGYSVSREKKERFSLILESASTNQTSMYLCASSYGGSAVDTQYFGPGTRLTVL.

This clone was counted only a few times. V gene TRBV6-4 combines with J gene TRBJ1-1, with TRBD1 matching over 7 bases. Germline CDR1 is MRHNA and CDR2 is SNTAGT. The CDR3 is 14 residues long. V shed 6 bases and J 7 bases; nucleotides not matched to a gene: 11. DNA for the CDR3: TGTGCCAGCAGGCCGACAGGGCACTTCGTTGAAGCTTTCTTT. Translated, it gives CASRPTGHFVEAFF.

This clone was counted once. The chain links TRBV28 to TRBJ2-2; perhaps TRBD2 as D (6 bases). CDR3 length: 17 amino acids. Deletions cut 4 bases from V and 5 bases from J, with 20 bases between. The germline V gene has CDR1 MDHEN and CDR2 SYDVKM. CDR3 residues: CASSSNGGSGRTGELFF. The CDR3 DNA reads as TGTGCCAGCAGTTCCAACGGGGGTAGCGGTAGAACCGGGGAGCTGTTTTTT.

A few counts support this clone. The chain couples TRBV19 to TRBJ2-1, with D possibly TRBD2 on 6 matching bases. From germline, CDR1 is LNHDA and CDR2 SQIVND (reference sequence). The CDR3 loop spans 15 amino acids. V was shortened by 5 bases and J by 0 bases, with 11 bases between the two germline ends. The CDR3 reads CASSLRLDSYNEQFF. The CDR3 nucleotides read TGTGCCAGTAGTCTCCGACTAGACTCCTACAATGAGCAGTTCTTC.

A single count supports this clone. V usage is TRBV11-3 and J usage is TRBJ2-5; possible D gene TRBD2, 6 bases. The CDR3 length is 13 residues. Germline-derived CDR1 and CDR2 are SGHNT and YENEEA. The V end was cut by 8 bases, the J end by 5 bases, with 15 bases between. The CDR3: CASAGGGYETQYF. The DNA for the CDR3 is TGTGCCAGCGCAGGTGGAGGGTACGAGACCCAGTACTTC.

This chain's CDR3 is CASSHSRGEGSGEQFF. The CDR3 region has the DNA TGTGCCAGCAGCCATAGTCGGGGGGAGGGATCCGGTGAGCAGTTCTTC. This rearrangement joins TRBV14 to TRBJ2-1; 7 nucleotides align to TRBD2. CDR1 is SGHDN and CDR2 is FVKESK in the germline V gene. Losses at the gene ends were 3 bases for V and 9 bases for J; bases not matched to a gene: 14. The CDR3 length is 16 residues.

The chain uses TRBV7-3 and TRBJ2-2, with D unresolved. Trimming removed 2 bases at V and 6 bases at J, with 10 bases between. The CDR3 consists of 14 residues. Germline lookup yields CDR1 SGHTA and CDR2 FQGTGA. The CDR3 DNA is TGTGCCAGCAGCTTATCTGGTGCATCCGGGGAGCTGTTTTTT. This sequence encodes CASSLSGASGELFF.

CDR3 nucleotide sequence: TGTGCCAGCAGCCCCCGACCAAACACCGGGGAGCTGTTTTTT. This translates into CASSPRPNTGELFF. The chain joins TRBV7-3 to TRBJ2-2; the D is unclear. V dropped 5 bases and J dropped 2 bases, with 9 bases sitting between them. This CDR3 is 14 amino acids long. The germline CDR1 and CDR2 sequences are SGHTA and FQGTGA.

V and J are TRBV7-9 and TRBJ2-7; TRBD1 agrees at 8 bases. V was clipped by 5 bases and J by 4 bases; unmatched bases: 4. The CDR3 is 13 amino acids. CDR1 and CDR2 from the germline V gene are SEHNR and FQNEAQ (reference sequence). CDR3 sequence: CASSRDRSYEQYF. As DNA, the CDR3 is TGTGCCAGCAGCAGGGACAGGAGTTACGAGCAGTACTTC.

V usage is TRBV2 and J usage is TRBJ1-5; D gene uncertain. V dropped 2 bases and J dropped 4 bases, with 6 bases sitting between them. Germline V gene sequence: CDR1 SNHLY, CDR2 FYNNEI. The CDR3 runs 13 residues. The CDR3: CASSELRNQPQHF. The CDR3 DNA follows: TGTGCCAGCAGTGAATTGAGGAATCAGCCCCAGCATTTT.

This clone has only one observation. CDR3 region: CASSANRGQPQHF. CDR3 DNA sequence: TGTGCCAGCAGCGCGAACAGGGGTCAGCCCCAGCATTTT. The J gene is TRBJ1-5, the V gene TRBV7-2; 7 nucleotides agree with TRBD1. This CDR3 region has 13 residues. J lost 6 bases, V lost 5 bases, and 4 bases had no gene match. Germline lookup yields CDR1 SGHTA and CDR2 FQGNSA.

This chain links TRBV28 with TRBJ1-5; D possibly corresponds to TRBD1 (6 bases). The V end lost 1 base, the J end lost 4 bases, and 11 bases lay between the germline ends. The CDR3 contains 15 residues. CDR1 is MDHEN and CDR2 is SYDVKM in the germline V gene. The CDR3 DNA is TGTGCCAGCAGTTTATCCCAGGACAGAAATCAGCCCCAGCATTTT. It yields the protein CASSLSQDRNQPQHF. Looking up the rest from reference TRBV28 and TRBJ1-5 gives the full variable domain: DVKVTQSSRYLVKRTGEKVFLECVQDMDHENMFWYRQDPGLGLRLIYFSYDVKMKEKGDIPEGYSVSREKKERFSLILESASTNQTSMYLCASSLSQDRNQPQHFGDGTRLSIL.

With respect to this clone: This may be a read error, as it is one base from a much larger clone. The chain employs TRBV4-1 and TRBJ2-3, with D uncertain. CDR3 length equals 13 residues. CDR1 MGHRA and CDR2 YSYEKL come from the germline V gene. This CDR3 is CASSPPGTDTQYF. The CDR3, as DNA: TGTGCCAGCAGCCCCCCCGGCACAGATACGCAGTATTTT.

This clone was detected once. The chain joins TRBV4-1 to TRBJ2-2, with 14 nucleotides matching TRBD2. CDR1 MGHRA and CDR2 YSYEKL come from the germline V gene. The trim removed 4 bases at V and 5 bases at J, leaving 9 bases unmatched. This CDR3 contains 18 residues. The CDR3 spells CASSLRLAGGPRTGELFF. CDR3 sequence (DNA): TGCGCCAGCAGCCTCCGACTAGCGGGAGGGCCGAGAACCGGGGAGCTGTTTTTT.

V and J are TRBV11-2 and TRBJ2-3; D is possibly TRBD1 or TRBD2 (5 bases each). Germline CDR1 and CDR2: SGHAT and FQNNGV. V lost 5 bases and J lost 4, with 16 bases in between. The CDR3 is made up of 15 amino acids. The CDR3 nucleotides are TGTGCCAGCAGCCCTAGGCCTGTGGGGGCAGATACGCAGTATTTT. Amino acid sequence: CASSPRPVGADTQYF.

V gene TRBV28 combines with J gene TRBJ2-1, with D perhaps TRBD2 (5 bases). CDR3 size: 14 residues. The V end lost 5 bases, the J end lost 2 bases, and 10 bases lay between the germline ends. Germline assignment: CDR1 MDHEN and CDR2 SYDVKM. The CDR3 is CASSIPSTYNEQFF. For the CDR3, the DNA is TGTGCCAGCAGTATCCCTAGCACCTACAATGAGCAGTTCTTC.

The chain links TRBV21-1 to TRBJ2-7; whether TRBD2, the table's D call, matches the DNA was not checked. TRBV21-1 constitutes a pseudogene. The CDR3 is made up of 18 amino acids. The chain's CDR3 is CASSKGREGHDSSYEQYF. The CDR3 DNA follows: TGTGCCAGCAGCAAAGGGCGGGAGGGACACGATAGCTCCTACGAGCAGTACTTC.

This clone has at least ten counts. The chain carries TRBV2 and TRBJ1-2; 8 bases agree with TRBD1. V gave up 6 bases and J gave up 6 bases; unmatched junction bases: 6. Germline CDR1 and CDR2: SNHLY and FYNNEI. The CDR3 covers 13 residues. The CDR3 bases are TGTGCCAGCAGAGACAGGGGAGAAGATGGCTACACCTTC. Its protein product is CASRDRGEDGYTF.

This clone was counted a single time. The chain employs TRBV6-1 and TRBJ2-7, with 10 nucleotides matching TRBD2. The germline gives CDR1 MNHNS, CDR2 SASEGT. This CDR3 has 13 amino acids. Trimming at V came to 10 bases and at J to 1 base, leaving 4 bases not matched to a gene. DNA for the CDR3: TGTGCCATGGCGACTAGCGGGTCCTACGAGCAGTACTTC. Translated: CAMATSGSYEQYF.

The gene calls are TRBV5-1 and TRBJ2-5; possible D gene TRBD1, 7 bases. This CDR3 region has 14 residues. Trimming removed 4 bases from V and 5 bases from J, with 15 bases in between. CDR1 and CDR2 from the germline V gene are SGHRS and YFSETQ. The CDR3 spells CASSGGTASETQYF. The CDR3 DNA sequence: TGCGCCAGCAGCGGCGGGACAGCCTCTGAGACCCAGTACTTC.

The J gene is TRBJ1-1, the V gene TRBV27; possibly TRBD1 for D (5 bases). V was clipped by 3 bases and J by 1 base, with 12 bases between them. CDR3 size: 15 residues. Germline V gene data show CDR1 as MNHEY and CDR2 as SMNVEV (reference sequence). For the CDR3, the DNA is TGTGCCAGCAGTTTGTACAGGTTCGGGAACACTGAAGCTTTCTTT. This encodes CASSLYRFGNTEAFF.